These T cell receptor beta chains were read from a single sample in a study of T cell changes during pregnancy in multiple sclerosis. Only in-frame clones appear in the TCRdb table, and some are missing; sequencing was by immunoSEQ multiplex PCR. The table has about 99,000 clones, about 90% seen once; the top ten hold around 0.92%. This specimen consisted of peripheral blood, obtained after pregnancy. These receptors came from a female donor with multiple sclerosis, enrolled in a pregnancy study. The CDR3 runs from the conserved cysteine through the conserved F or W. The order of the fields is CDR3 length, V gene, J gene, CDR3 protein.

16	TRBV28	TRBJ1-5	CASSFGPGIGNQPQHF
13	TRBV10-3	TRBJ2-3	CAIASHQPDTQYF
15	TRBV5-1	TRBJ1-1	CASSLDGQGNTEAFF
12	TRBV5-1	TRBJ2-7	CASSLDGYEQYF
13	TRBV19	TRBJ2-4	CASSISGGNIQYF
15	TRBV6-5	TRBJ2-7	CASSYPGTGASEQYF
15	TRBV6-1	TRBJ2-7	CASRGGTGNSYEQYF
14	TRBV7-3	TRBJ2-2	CASSLGVEQEMMFF
16	TRBV11-2	TRBJ2-1	CASSLDQPLAYNEQFF
12	TRBV27	TRBJ2-3	CASSGHTDTQYF
14	TRBV5-6	TRBJ1-6	CASSLVSKGSPLHF
13	TRBV7-3	TRBJ2-5	CASSPVPQETQYF
15	TRBV5-4	TRBJ2-3	CASSLGDRATDTQYF
16	TRBV7-9	TRBJ2-5	CASSLARGGERETQYF
15	TRBV6-5	TRBJ2-1	CASSYGGWSYNEQFF
17	TRBV19	TRBJ1-5	CASSIERGRLNDQPQHF
17	TRBV7-2	TRBJ2-1	CASSLVARGDYGDEQFF
15	TRBV7-9	TRBJ2-7	CASSSAGDPLYEQYF
15	TRBV27	TRBJ2-2	CASSLGSPRTGELFF
19	TRBV2	TRBJ2-2	CASSEKAGGEIGDTGELFF
14	TRBV6-6	TRBJ2-3	CASSYGGSTDTQYF
14	TRBV6-1	TRBJ1-6	CASSPEVVNSPLHF
15	TRBV4-1	TRBJ2-1	CASSWRLAENNEQFF
16	TRBV19	TRBJ2-2	CASSITGQTNTGELFF
14	TRBV4-2	TRBJ2-3	CASSPDSSTDTQYF
16	TRBV5-1	TRBJ2-2	CASSPPGRGKTGELFF
16	TRBV7-3	TRBJ2-1	CASTAYIAGGGNEQFF
15	TRBV4-1	TRBJ2-1	CASSQGTGSYNEQFF
15	TRBV12-1	TRBJ1-6	CASSFVGRGDSPLHF
13	TRBV6-1	TRBJ2-3	CASSEVTGVKQYF
15	TRBV23-1	TRBJ2-2	CASSRTGARAGELFF
14	TRBV7-3	TRBJ1-1	CASSLAGVNTEAFF
13	TRBV19	TRBJ2-7	CASMDRGTYEQYF
15	TRBV19	TRBJ2-4	CASSISRTRENIQYF
16	TRBV10-3	TRBJ2-1	CAISESSGRGYNEQFF
18	TRBV7-9	TRBJ2-1	CASSSGGLHTSSYNEQFF
14	TRBV12-5	TRBJ2-1	CASGLEGKGNEQFF
13	TRBV6-1	TRBJ2-7	CASTVKHSYEQYF
15	TRBV19	TRBJ1-2	CASTMSQAETYGYTF
15	TRBV6-5	TRBJ2-5	CASSPWRGGHETQYF
14	TRBV6-5	TRBJ2-5	CASSYSSGRETQYF
15	TRBV19	TRBJ2-1	CAAPRGTATNNEQFF
18	TRBV1	TRBJ2-5	CTSSQRWTSGGCQETQYF
13	TRBV2	TRBJ2-3	CASSGQTGDTQYF
14	TRBV6-5	TRBJ2-7	CASSKLAGGYEQYF
15	TRBV4-3	TRBJ1-2	CASSRKPDSLEGYTF
13	TRBV5-1	TRBJ2-3	CASRDLRGDTQYF
16	TRBV7-9	TRBJ1-4	CASSSARHRGGEKLFF
14	TRBV25-1	TRBJ2-1	CASSEVREWDEQFF
17	TRBV4-2	TRBJ2-5	CASSQPTGGGWQETQYF
14	TRBV27	TRBJ2-7	CASSSVAGAGEQYF
21	TRBV4-2	TRBJ2-3	CASSQDPGGLAGGWGTDTQYF
16	TRBV19	TRBJ2-5	CASSIRSSQYEETQYF
15	TRBV9	TRBJ2-1	CASSAERGAIDEQFF
16	TRBV14	TRBJ2-1	CASSRTSGGVYNEQFF
12	TRBV30	TRBJ2-7	CACGGVSHEQYF
17	TRBV4-1	TRBJ2-6	CASSLTGTGSGANVLTF
12	TRBV14	TRBJ2-5	CASSPPGETQYF
16	TRBV7-8	TRBJ2-1	CASSRRPRDSYNEQFF